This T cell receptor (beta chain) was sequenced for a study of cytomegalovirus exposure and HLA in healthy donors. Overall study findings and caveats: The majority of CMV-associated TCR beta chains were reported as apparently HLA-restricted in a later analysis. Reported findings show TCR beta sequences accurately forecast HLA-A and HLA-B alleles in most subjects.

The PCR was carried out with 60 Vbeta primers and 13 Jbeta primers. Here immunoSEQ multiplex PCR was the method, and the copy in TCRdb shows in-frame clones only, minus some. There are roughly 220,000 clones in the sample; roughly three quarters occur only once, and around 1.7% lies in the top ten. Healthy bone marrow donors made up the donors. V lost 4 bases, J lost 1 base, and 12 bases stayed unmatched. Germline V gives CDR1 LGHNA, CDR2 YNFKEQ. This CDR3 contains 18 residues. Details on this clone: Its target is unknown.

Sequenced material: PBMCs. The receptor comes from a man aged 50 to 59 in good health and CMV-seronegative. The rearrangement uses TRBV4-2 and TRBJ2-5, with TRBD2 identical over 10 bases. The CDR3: CASSPREATSGFQETQYF. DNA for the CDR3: TGTGCCAGCAGCCCCCGGGAGGCGACTAGCGGGTTCCAAGAGACCCAGTACTTC.